The present T cell receptor (beta chain) was sequenced within a study of T cell repertoires in cytomegalovirus infection (dated by TCRdb to about 2019). In terms of the full investigation: Alongside well-studied HLA-B-restricted epitopes, the peptide stimulations were aimed at recently identified HLA-C-restricted CMV epitopes, whose presentation resists viral immunomodulation. The HLA type of each donor mattered for the analysis, because public TCR beta signatures pointed to carriage of CMV infection along with the matching HLA type.

The investigation overall reported the following: The ex vivo response was dominated by HLA-C-restricted CMV-specific TCR beta clonotypes, and the single most frequent clonotype in two of eight donors was supplied by these HLA-C-restricted clonotypes. In both this cohort and an independent cohort of several hundred donors, the cumulative frequency of public TCR beta family members distinguished carriers of CMV infection plus the relevant HLA type.

Trimming takes 7 bases from V and 4 bases from J, and the germline ends sit 24 bases apart. From its cysteine to its phenylalanine, the CDR3 spans 17 amino acids. Left in the record is the CDR3 DNA by itself, 51 bases read in frame from the first base. CDR1 and CDR2, looked up from the germline V gene, are SNHLY and FYNNEI. About this clonotype itself: Its antigen is still unknown. The record has no base qualities; no much larger clone is one base away.

The treatment or condition label of this sample denotes: in vitro stimulation with specific CMV peptide epitopes to enrich CMV-specific T cells. The sequencer listed for this sample is Illumina HiSeq 1500. TCRdb trimmed public reads at Q25 via fastp, called clones via MiXCR and kept in-frame beta chains. When rows share a CDR3 protein, they turn into one entry using the most common DNA and genes. The sample records approximately 270,000 distinct CDR3 sequences, less than 25% of which are singletons. The ten largest account for under 25% of the sample. The starting material was cultured PBMCs, obtained from culture after CMV antigen stimulation. This sequence originates from a human donor in good health (CMV status not recorded). Some clones in this sample may be carry-over from other donors' samples. The chain couples TRBV2 to TRBJ2-3; the D gene is possibly TRBD2, with 8 bases matching. The CDR3 protein sequence reads: CASNDRVVAGRSDTQYF. The nucleotide sequence reads as follows: TGTGCCAGCAACGACAGGGTAGTAGCGGGACGTTCAGATACGCAGTATTTT.